This section outlines one TCR beta chain sequence together with its context. Germline V gene lookup returns CDR1 SGDLS and CDR2 YYNGEE. CDR3 length: 14 amino acids. V lost 4 bases to trimming and J lost 5 bases, with 13 bases between them. This sample stems from a study of control samples from healthy donors and cancer patients. The table came from immunoSEQ multiplex PCR; TCRdb's copy has only in-frame clones and leaves some out. The table includes tens of thousands of clones, approximately 91% detected once. The sample comprised PBMCs. The TCR originated in a woman aged 45-60 years with colorectal cancer. The V gene is TRBV9, the J gene TRBJ2-1; perhaps TRBD1 as D (6 bases). CDR3 bases: TGTGCCAGCAGCTCACAGGGTCACGACAATGAGCAGTTCTTC. Its translation is CASSSQGHDNEQFF.